This TCR beta chain was recorded in a study of blood T cell repertoires in COVID-19. Across the study: Sample material is recorded as cDNA or gDNA derived from T cells, B-cell-depleted T cells, or PBMCs.

Recruitment covered about two dozen US areas and drew participants whose ages spanned roughly 18 to 100 years. There are 17 residues in the CDR3. V was pared by 2 bases and J by 3 bases, with 5 bases of the junction left unmatched. Germline V gives CDR1 MNHEY, CDR2 SVGEGT. Assay: immunoSEQ multiplex PCR; the TCRdb copy retains only in-frame clones and omits some. The sample holds 250,000 to 300,000 clones, 85% to 90% seen once. V usage is TRBV6-2 or TRBV6-3 and J usage is TRBJ2-7; TRBD2 matches at 15 bases. The clonotype was recovered from a man in his late teens or twenties who had recovered from COVID-19. The sample was PBMCs or T cells enriched from blood (not recorded which). The CDR3: CASSYPGLAGGHYEQYF. The DNA of the CDR3 is TGTGCCAGCAGTTACCCGGGACTAGCGGGGGGCCACTACGAGCAGTACTTC.